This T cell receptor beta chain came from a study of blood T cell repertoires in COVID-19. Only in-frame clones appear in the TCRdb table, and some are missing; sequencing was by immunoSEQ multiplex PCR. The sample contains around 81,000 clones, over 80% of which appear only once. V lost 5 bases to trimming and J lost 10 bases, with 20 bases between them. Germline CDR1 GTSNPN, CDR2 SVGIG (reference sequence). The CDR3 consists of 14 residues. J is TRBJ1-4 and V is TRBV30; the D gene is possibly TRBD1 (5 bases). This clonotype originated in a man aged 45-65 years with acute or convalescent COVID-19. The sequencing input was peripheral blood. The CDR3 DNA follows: TGTGCCTGGCGCATGACAGCGGGGGGGGGAAAACTGTTTTTT. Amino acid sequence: CAWRMTAGGGKLFF.